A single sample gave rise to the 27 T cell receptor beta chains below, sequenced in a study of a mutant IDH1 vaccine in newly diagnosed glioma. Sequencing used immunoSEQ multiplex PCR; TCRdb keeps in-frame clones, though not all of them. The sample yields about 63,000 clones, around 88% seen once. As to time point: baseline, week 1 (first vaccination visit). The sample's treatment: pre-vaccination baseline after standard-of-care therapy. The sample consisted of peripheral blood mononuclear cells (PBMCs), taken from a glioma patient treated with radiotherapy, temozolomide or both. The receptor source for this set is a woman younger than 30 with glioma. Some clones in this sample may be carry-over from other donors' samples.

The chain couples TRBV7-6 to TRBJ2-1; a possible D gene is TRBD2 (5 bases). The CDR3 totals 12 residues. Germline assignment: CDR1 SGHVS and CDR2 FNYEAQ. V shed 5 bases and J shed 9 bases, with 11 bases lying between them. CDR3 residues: CASSPLETEQFF. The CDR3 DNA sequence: TGTGCCAGCAGCCCACTAGAAACTGAGCAGTTCTTC.

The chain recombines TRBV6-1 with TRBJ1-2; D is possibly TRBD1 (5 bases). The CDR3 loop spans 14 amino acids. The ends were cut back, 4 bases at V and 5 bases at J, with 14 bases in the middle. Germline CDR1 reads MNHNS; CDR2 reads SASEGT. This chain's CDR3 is CASSVGEGRYGYTF. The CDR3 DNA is TGTGCCAGCAGTGTGGGGGAAGGCAGGTATGGCTACACCTTC.

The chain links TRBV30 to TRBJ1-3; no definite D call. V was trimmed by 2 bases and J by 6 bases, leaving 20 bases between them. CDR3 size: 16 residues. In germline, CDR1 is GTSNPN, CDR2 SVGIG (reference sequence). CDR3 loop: CAWSPWELGQSNTIYF. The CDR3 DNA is TGTGCCTGGAGTCCCTGGGAACTCGGGCAATCAAACACCATATATTTT.

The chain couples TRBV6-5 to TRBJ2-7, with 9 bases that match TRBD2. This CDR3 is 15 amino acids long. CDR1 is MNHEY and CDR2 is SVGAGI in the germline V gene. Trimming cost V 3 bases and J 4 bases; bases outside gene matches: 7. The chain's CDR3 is CASSYGAGGRYEQYF. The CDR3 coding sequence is TGTGCCAGCAGTTATGGGGCGGGGGGGCGGTACGAGCAGTACTTC.

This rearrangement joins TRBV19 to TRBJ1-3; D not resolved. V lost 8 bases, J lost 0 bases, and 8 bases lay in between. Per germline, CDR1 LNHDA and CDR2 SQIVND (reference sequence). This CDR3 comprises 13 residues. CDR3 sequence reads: CASGRYSGNTIYF. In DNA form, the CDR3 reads TGTGCCAGTGGTCGGTACTCTGGAAACACCATATATTTT.

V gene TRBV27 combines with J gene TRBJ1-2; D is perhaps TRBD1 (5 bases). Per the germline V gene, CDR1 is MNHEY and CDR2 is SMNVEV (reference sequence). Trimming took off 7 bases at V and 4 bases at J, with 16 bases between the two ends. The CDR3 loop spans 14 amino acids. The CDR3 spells CASTRIGTGYGYTF. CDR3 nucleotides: TGTGCCAGCACCCGAATCGGGACGGGCTATGGCTACACCTTC.

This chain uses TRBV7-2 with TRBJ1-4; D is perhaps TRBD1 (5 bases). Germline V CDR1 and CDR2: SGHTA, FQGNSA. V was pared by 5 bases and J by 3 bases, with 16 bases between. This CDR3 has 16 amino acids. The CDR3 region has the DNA TGTGCCAGCAGCAGGCGGGGGGTACAGCCTAATGAAAAACTGTTTTTT. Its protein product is CASSRRGVQPNEKLFF.

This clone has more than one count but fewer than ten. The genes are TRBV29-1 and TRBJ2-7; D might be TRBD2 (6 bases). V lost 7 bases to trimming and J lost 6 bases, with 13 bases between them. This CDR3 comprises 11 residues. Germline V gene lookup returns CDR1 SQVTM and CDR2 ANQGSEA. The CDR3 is CSARLGGEQYF. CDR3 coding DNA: TGCAGCGCCCGACTGGGGGGCGAGCAGTACTTC.

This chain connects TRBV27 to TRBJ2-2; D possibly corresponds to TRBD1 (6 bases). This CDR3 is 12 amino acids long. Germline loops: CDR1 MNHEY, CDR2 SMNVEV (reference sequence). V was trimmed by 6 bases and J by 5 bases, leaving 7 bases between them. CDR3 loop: CASSDRTGELFF. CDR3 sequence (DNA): TGTGCCAGCAGCGACAGGACCGGGGAGCTGTTTTTT.

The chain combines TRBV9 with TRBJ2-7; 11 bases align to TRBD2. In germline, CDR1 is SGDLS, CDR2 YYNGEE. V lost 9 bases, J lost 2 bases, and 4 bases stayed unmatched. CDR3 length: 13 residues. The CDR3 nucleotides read TGTGCCATCGTAGCGGGAGGGCCCTACGAGCAGTACTTC. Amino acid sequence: CAIVAGGPYEQYF.

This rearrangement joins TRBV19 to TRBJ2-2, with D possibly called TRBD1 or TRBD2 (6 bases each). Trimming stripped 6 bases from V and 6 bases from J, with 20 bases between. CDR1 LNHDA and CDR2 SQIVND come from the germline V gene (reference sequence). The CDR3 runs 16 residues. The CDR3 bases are TGTGCCAGTAGCAACGACGACAGGCCGGGAGCCGGGGAGCTGTTTTTT. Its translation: CASSNDDRPGAGELFF.

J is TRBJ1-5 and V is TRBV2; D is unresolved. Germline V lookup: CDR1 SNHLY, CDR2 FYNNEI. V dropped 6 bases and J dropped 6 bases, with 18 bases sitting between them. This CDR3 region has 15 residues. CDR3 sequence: CASSGLDELGQPQHF. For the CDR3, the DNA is TGTGCCAGCAGCGGCCTGGACGAATTAGGTCAGCCCCAGCATTTT.

CDR3 residues: CASSQLPGKPDNEQFF. The CDR3 DNA sequence: TGCGCCAGCAGTCAATTGCCGGGGAAACCTGACAATGAGCAGTTCTTC. The rearrangement joins TRBV23-1 to TRBJ2-1; maybe TRBD2 (5 bases). TRBV23-1 is known as an ORF, though its function is uncertain. V lost 1 base to trimming and J lost 5 bases, with 15 bases between them. CDR3 length equals 16 residues.

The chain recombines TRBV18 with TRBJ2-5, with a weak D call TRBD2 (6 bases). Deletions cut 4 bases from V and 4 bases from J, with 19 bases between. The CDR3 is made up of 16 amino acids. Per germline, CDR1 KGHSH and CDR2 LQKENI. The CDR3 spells CASSLDEGARGETQYF. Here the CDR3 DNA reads TGTGCCAGCTCACTAGACGAAGGGGCGCGGGGAGAGACCCAGTACTTC.

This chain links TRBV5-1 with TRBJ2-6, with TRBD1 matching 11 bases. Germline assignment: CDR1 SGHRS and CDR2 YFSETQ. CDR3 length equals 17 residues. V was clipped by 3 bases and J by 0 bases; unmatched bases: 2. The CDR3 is CASSWGQGGSGANVLTF. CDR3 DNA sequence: TGCGCCAGCAGCTGGGGACAGGGGGGCTCTGGGGCCAACGTCCTGACTTTC.

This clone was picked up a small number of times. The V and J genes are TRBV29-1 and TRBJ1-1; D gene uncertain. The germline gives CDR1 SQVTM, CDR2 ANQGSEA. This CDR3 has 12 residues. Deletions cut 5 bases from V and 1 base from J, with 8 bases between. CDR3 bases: TGCAGCGTTCGGGTCGGGAACACTGAAGCTTTCTTT. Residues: CSVRVGNTEAFF.

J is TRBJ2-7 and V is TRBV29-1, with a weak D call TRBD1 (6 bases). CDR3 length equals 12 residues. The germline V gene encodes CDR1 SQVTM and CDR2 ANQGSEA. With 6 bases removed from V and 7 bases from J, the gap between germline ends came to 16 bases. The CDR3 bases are TGCAGCGTGATCAGGGGTTCGGGGGAGCAGTACTTC. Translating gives CSVIRGSGEQYF.

The CDR3 reads CASSYGGTGNQPQHF. DNA for the CDR3: TGTGCCAGCAGTTACGGCGGGACAGGGAATCAGCCCCAGCATTTT. The gene calls are TRBV6-5 and TRBJ1-5; 9 bases map to TRBD1. J gave up 4 bases and V 2 bases, and 3 bases lay outside the gene matches. Germline-derived CDR1 and CDR2 are MNHEY and SVGAGI. This CDR3 spans 15 amino acids.

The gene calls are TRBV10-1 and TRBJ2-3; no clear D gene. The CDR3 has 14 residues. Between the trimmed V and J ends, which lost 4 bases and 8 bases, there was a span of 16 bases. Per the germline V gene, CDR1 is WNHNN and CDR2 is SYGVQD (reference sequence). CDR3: CASSGGRAPGTQYF. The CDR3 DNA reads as TGCGCCAGCAGTGGTGGAAGGGCTCCGGGTACGCAGTATTTT.

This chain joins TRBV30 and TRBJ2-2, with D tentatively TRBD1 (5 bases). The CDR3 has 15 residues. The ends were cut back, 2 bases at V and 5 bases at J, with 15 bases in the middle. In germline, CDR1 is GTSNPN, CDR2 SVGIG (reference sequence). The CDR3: CAWSRSRVGTGELFF. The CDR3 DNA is TGTGCCTGGAGTAGGAGCAGGGTGGGGACCGGGGAGCTGTTTTTT.

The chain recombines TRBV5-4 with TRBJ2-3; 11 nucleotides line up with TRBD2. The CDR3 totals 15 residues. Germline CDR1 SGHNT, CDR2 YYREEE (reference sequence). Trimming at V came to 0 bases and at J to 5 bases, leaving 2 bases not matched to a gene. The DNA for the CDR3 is TGTGCCAGCAGCTTGGTAGCGGGAGGGGGAGATACGCAGTATTTT. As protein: CASSLVAGGGDTQYF.

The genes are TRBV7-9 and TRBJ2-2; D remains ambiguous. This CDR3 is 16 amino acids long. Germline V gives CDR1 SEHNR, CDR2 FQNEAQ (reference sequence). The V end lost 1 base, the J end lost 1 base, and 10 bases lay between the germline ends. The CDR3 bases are TGTGCCAGCAGCTTAGACGGACGGGTGAACACCGGGGAGCTGTTTTTT. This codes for CASSLDGRVNTGELFF.

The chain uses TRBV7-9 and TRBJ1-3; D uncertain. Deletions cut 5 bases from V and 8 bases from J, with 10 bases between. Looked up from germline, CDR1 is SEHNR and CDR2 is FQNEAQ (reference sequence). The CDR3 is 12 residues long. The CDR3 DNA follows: TGTGCCAGCAGCCTCGATGGGGACACCATATATTTT. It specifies CASSLDGDTIYF.

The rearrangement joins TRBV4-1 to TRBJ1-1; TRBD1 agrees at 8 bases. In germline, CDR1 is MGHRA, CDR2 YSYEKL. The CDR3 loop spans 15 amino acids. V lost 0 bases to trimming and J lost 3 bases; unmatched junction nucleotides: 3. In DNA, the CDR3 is TGCGCCAGCAGCCAAGATCCAGGGGGCTACACTGAAGCTTTCTTT. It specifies CASSQDPGGYTEAFF.

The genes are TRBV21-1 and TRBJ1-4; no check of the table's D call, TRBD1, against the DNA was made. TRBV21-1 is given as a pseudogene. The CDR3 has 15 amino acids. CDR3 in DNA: TGTGCCAGCAGCAAAGCGGCAGGGGCTAATGAAAAACTGTTTTTT. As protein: CASSKAAGANEKLFF.

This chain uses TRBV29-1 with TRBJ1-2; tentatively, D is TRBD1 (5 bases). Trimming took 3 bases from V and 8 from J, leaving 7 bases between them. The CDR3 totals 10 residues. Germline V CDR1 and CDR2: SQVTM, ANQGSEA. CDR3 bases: TGCAGCGTTGACAGGGACGGCTACACCTTC. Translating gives CSVDRDGYTF.

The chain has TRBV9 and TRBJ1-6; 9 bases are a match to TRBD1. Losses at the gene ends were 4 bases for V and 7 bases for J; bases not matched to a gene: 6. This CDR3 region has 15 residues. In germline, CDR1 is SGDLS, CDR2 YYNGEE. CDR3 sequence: CASSPPGQGNSPLHF. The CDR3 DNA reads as TGTGCCAGCAGCCCACCGGGACAGGGAAATTCACCCCTCCACTTT.